A single sample is the source of the 29 T cell receptor beta chains below, sequenced in a study of T cells in Graves' hyperthyroidism and ophthalmopathy. RNA transcripts yielded amplified TCR beta CDR3 regions. The HTBI primer set was used in a first-round RT-PCR of the TCR CDR3. TCRdb reprocessed the multiplex PCR reads with MiXCR, giving one entry per CDR3 protein. Among about 360,000 distinct CDR3 sequences listed, 13% were seen once. The sample was blood. These receptors were taken from a woman aged 18-29 years with Graves' hyperthyroidism.

On this clonotype: Germline is not matched at one junction end, which may reflect a read error. The CDR3 DNA is TGTGTCAGCGGGTTCCGGAGGGCGGGGTCAGATACGCAGTATTTT. Translation: CVSGFRRAGSDTQYF. The chain carries TRBV7-3 and TRBJ2-3; TRBD2 is a possible D gene (6 bases). The CDR3 loop spans 15 amino acids. CDR1 is SGHTA and CDR2 is FQGTGA in the germline V gene.

At least ten counts were recorded for this clonotype. This chain connects TRBV29-1 to TRBJ2-7, with D maybe TRBD1 (6 bases). This CDR3 contains 15 residues. V was cut by 0 bases and J by 0 bases, with 12 bases left in between. Germline V CDR1 and CDR2: SQVTM, ANQGSEA. As DNA, the CDR3 is TGCAGCGTTGAAGAGCAGGGGACCTACTCCTACGAGCAGTACTTC. Its translation: CSVEEQGTYSYEQYF.

Worth noting for this clonotype: A much larger clone sits a single nucleotide away, making a read error possible. This chain joins TRBV29-1 and TRBJ1-4; D is possibly TRBD1 (5 bases). Germline CDR1 is SQVTM and CDR2 is ANQGSEA. There are 13 residues in the CDR3. CDR3 bases: TGCAGCGTCGATTCGGGGGATAATGGAAAACTGTTTTTT. Residues: CSVDSGDNGKLFF.

Ten or more counts support this clonotype. The gene calls are TRBV12-3 or TRBV12-4 and TRBJ1-2; D gene ambiguous. The CDR3 consists of 15 residues. The V and J ends lost 3 bases and 8 bases respectively, with 19 bases between them. The CDR3 sequence is CASSFAYSSLGGYTF. In DNA form, the CDR3 reads TGTGCCAGCAGTTTTGCTTACAGTTCCCTCGGCGGCTACACCTTC.

This chain links TRBV5-1 with TRBJ1-5, with 8 bases that match TRBD1. Germline V gene sequence: CDR1 SGHRS, CDR2 YFSETQ. The CDR3 loop spans 16 amino acids. The J segment lost 2 bases and the V segment lost 3 bases, leaving 7 bases of the junction unmatched. CDR3 nucleotides: TGCGCCAGCAGCTGGGGAGACAGGGGAGGCAATCAGCCCCAGCATTTT. Amino acid sequence: CASSWGDRGGNQPQHF. The entire variable domain, with the rest obtained from reference TRBV5-1 and TRBJ1-5, is as follows: KAGVTQTPRYLIKTRGQQVTLSCSPISGHRSVSWYQQTPGQGLQFLFEYFSETQRNKGNFPGRFSGRQFSNSRSEMNVSTLELGDSALYLCASSWGDRGGNQPQHFGDGTRLSIL.

The chain employs TRBV19 and TRBJ2-1; D is undetermined. The CDR3 length is 11 residues. V lost 3 bases, J lost 10 bases, and 7 bases lay in between. Per the germline V gene, CDR1 is LNHDA and CDR2 is SQIVND (reference sequence). The CDR3 region is CASSISTEQFF. The CDR3 coding sequence is TGTGCCAGTAGTATCTCTACCGAGCAGTTCTTC.

This clonotype was seen repeatedly, ten times or more. The genes are TRBV7-8 and TRBJ1-5; D call uncertain. The CDR3 is 15 residues long. Germline CDR1 is SGHVS and CDR2 is FQNEAQ. Trimming left V 5 bases short and J 3 bases short, with 14 bases between. The CDR3 loop reads CASSRLVGVNQPQHF. The CDR3 DNA reads TGTGCCAGCAGCCGCCTCGTGGGCGTCAATCAGCCCCAGCATTTT.

The table lists this clonotype with many counts. The V gene is TRBV20-1, the J gene TRBJ2-4, with D perhaps TRBD2 (5 bases). V was cut by 0 bases and J by 5 bases, with 20 bases left in between. Per the germline V gene, CDR1 is DFQATT and CDR2 is SNEGSKA (reference sequence). This CDR3 comprises 17 residues. CDR3 sequence: CSARDLGKLALENIQYF. Written as DNA, the CDR3 is TGCAGTGCTAGAGATTTGGGCAAGCTAGCCTTAGAAAACATTCAGTACTTC.

Comment on this clonotype: The junction differs from germline at one of its ends, possibly a read error. This sequence joins TRBV24-1 and TRBJ1-2, with D possibly TRBD1 on 5 matching bases. The CDR3 covers 13 residues. Germline values: CDR1 KGHDR, CDR2 SFDVKD. CDR3 region: CVTSDTGTGGYTF. The CDR3 DNA reads as TGTGTCACCAGTGATACCGGGACGGGAGGCTACACCTTC.

This clonotype was recorded many times. The gene calls are TRBV20-1 and TRBJ2-7; D remains ambiguous. The CDR3 has 15 residues. Germline V CDR1 and CDR2: DFQATT, SNEGSKA (reference sequence). With 0 bases removed from V and 0 bases from J, the gap between germline ends came to 12 bases. The DNA for the CDR3 is TGCAGTGCTAGAGATCGGAACGGATTCTCCTACGAGCAGTACTTC. It specifies CSARDRNGFSYEQYF.

The sample holds many counts of this clonotype. The chain couples TRBV2 to TRBJ2-7; tentative D call: TRBD2 (6 bases). This CDR3 has 12 residues. V gave up 6 bases and J gave up 7 bases, with 13 bases separating them. Germline values: CDR1 SNHLY, CDR2 FYNNEI. The CDR3 nucleotides read TGTGCCAGCAGCCCAATGGAGGGGGAGCAGTACTTC. Translated: CASSPMEGEQYF.

This clonotype showed up many times. This sequence joins TRBV28 and TRBJ2-7, with D possibly called TRBD1 or TRBD2 (5 bases each). CDR3 length equals 16 residues. Germline V gives CDR1 MDHEN, CDR2 SYDVKM. Trimming took 5 bases from V and 1 from J, leaving 18 bases between them. CDR3 amino acids: CASSNLAEGSSYEQYF. The CDR3 DNA reads TGTGCCAGCAGTAACCTCGCTGAGGGGAGTTCCTACGAGCAGTACTTC.

This clonotype was observed a handful of times. The V call is TRBV20-1, the J call TRBJ2-3; possibly TRBD1 for D (5 bases). CDR1 DFQATT and CDR2 SNEGSKA come from the germline V gene (reference sequence). Trimming shortened V by 0 bases and J by 1 base, and 14 bases separated the two germline ends. The CDR3 covers 16 residues. The CDR3 DNA is TGCAGTGCTAGAGATGGTCAGGGTCCGGGCACAGATACGCAGTATTTT. Protein sequence: CSARDGQGPGTDTQYF.

This clonotype came up many times. The gene calls are TRBV20-1 and TRBJ1-1; D call uncertain. There are 13 residues in the CDR3. V was cut by 1 base and J by 4 bases, with 10 bases left in between. In germline, CDR1 is DFQATT, CDR2 SNEGSKA (reference sequence). Here the CDR3 reads CSARGDGRTEAFF. In nucleotides, the CDR3 is TGCAGTGCTAGAGGCGACGGTCGCACTGAAGCTTTCTTT.

This clonotype was detected many times. The chain is built from TRBV10-3 and TRBJ1-2, with D possibly being TRBD1 (6 bases). V was trimmed by 7 bases and J by 4 bases, leaving 13 bases between them. CDR1 and CDR2 (germline): ENHRY, SYGVKD. CDR3 length equals 13 residues. This CDR3 is CAITGGAGYGYTF. The CDR3, as DNA: TGTGCCATCACTGGGGGGGCTGGCTATGGCTACACCTTC.

In its sample, this clonotype was seen many times. The genes are TRBV5-1 and TRBJ2-1; D gene uncertain. Germline V lookup: CDR1 SGHRS, CDR2 YFSETQ. This CDR3 spans 14 amino acids. The ends were cut back, 0 bases at V and 5 bases at J, with 9 bases in the middle. CDR3: CASSLGQIDNEQFF. CDR3 coding DNA: TGCGCCAGCAGCTTGGGTCAGATCGACAATGAGCAGTTCTTC.

This clonotype has ten or more counts. The chain couples TRBV30 to TRBJ2-3; 7 bases map to TRBD2. V was clipped by 1 base and J by 2 bases; unmatched bases: 9. Germline V gene lookup returns CDR1 GTSNPN and CDR2 SVGIG (reference sequence). CDR3 size: 16 residues. This chain's CDR3 is CAWSGTSALVTDTQYF. The CDR3 bases are TGTGCCTGGAGTGGTACTAGCGCTCTAGTCACAGATACGCAGTATTTT.

The chain employs TRBV4-1 and TRBJ1-5; TRBD1 agrees at 8 bases. Per the germline V gene, CDR1 is MGHRA and CDR2 is YSYEKL. CDR3 length: 15 amino acids. J was trimmed by 6 bases and V by 3 bases; bases with no gene match: 7. The DNA of the CDR3 is TGCGCCAGCAGCCATAGACAGGGGAAAGGTCAGCCCCAGCATTTT. As protein: CASSHRQGKGQPQHF.

This clonotype has a handful of counts. V and J are TRBV20-1 and TRBJ2-2; TRBD2 aligns across 9 bases. The CDR3 covers 18 residues. Germline-derived CDR1 and CDR2 are DFQATT and SNEGSKA (reference sequence). V lost 6 bases, J lost 5 bases, and 19 bases stayed unmatched. The CDR3 loop reads CSAAGISGSPRGTGELFF. The DNA of the CDR3 is TGCAGTGCCGCAGGAATTAGCGGGAGCCCCAGGGGGACCGGGGAGCTGTTTTTT.

Ten or more counts support this clonotype. V gene TRBV4-1 combines with J gene TRBJ2-5, with D perhaps TRBD2 (7 bases). Trimming cost V 5 bases and J 5 bases, with 15 bases left between them. Per the germline V gene, CDR1 is MGHRA and CDR2 is YSYEKL. This CDR3 spans 14 amino acids. The CDR3 DNA reads as TGCGCCAGCAGCGGCGCGGGGGCCCCGGAGACCCAGTACTTC. The encoded protein is CASSGAGAPETQYF.

The chain links TRBV20-1 to TRBJ2-7; perhaps TRBD2 as D (6 bases). V was clipped by 2 bases and J by 0 bases, with 26 bases between them. This CDR3 is built from 19 residues. Germline V lookup: CDR1 DFQATT, CDR2 SNEGSKA (reference sequence). CDR3 in amino acids: CSARSPGPRGGESSYEQYF. The CDR3 DNA reads TGCAGTGCTAGATCCCCTGGGCCTCGTGGAGGGGAAAGCTCCTACGAGCAGTACTTC.

This clonotype was picked up many times. This chain joins TRBV7-3 and TRBJ2-5, with D possibly matching TRBD2 (6 bases). Deletions cut 2 bases from V and 5 bases from J, with 15 bases between. The CDR3 length is 15 residues. CDR1 and CDR2 from the germline V gene are SGHTA and FQGTGA. In DNA form, the CDR3 reads TGTGCCAGCAGCTTATCCGGGAGTGATGATGAGACCCAGTACTTC. The encoded protein is CASSLSGSDDETQYF.

This clonotype was counted many times. The J gene is TRBJ2-2, the V gene TRBV20-1; no firm D call. Trimming left V 5 bases short and J 5 bases short, with 6 bases between. This CDR3 has 11 residues. Germline V gene lookup returns CDR1 DFQATT and CDR2 SNEGSKA (reference sequence). The CDR3 DNA reads as TGCAGTGCTCGTGGGACCGGGGAGCTGTTTTTT. This encodes CSARGTGELFF.

In this sample, this clonotype turned up many times. The CDR3 DNA sequence: TGTGCCAGCAGCTTGGTTCGGGGGGCCGGAACAGATACGCAGTATTTT. As protein: CASSLVRGAGTDTQYF. The rearrangement uses TRBV5-6 and TRBJ2-3, with TRBD2 as a possible D gene (7 bases). Germline V gene lookup returns CDR1 SGHDT and CDR2 YYEEEE. This CDR3 is 16 amino acids long. V lost 0 bases and J lost 3, with 14 bases in between.

Ten or more counts support this clonotype. The rearrangement links TRBV28 to TRBJ2-7; 7 nucleotides match TRBD1. CDR1 is MDHEN, CDR2 SYDVKM, per germline. The J segment lost 3 bases and the V segment lost 5 bases, leaving 13 bases of the junction unmatched. The CDR3 runs 16 residues. Here the CDR3 reads CASSPNRVQGVYEQYF. CDR3 sequence (DNA): TGTGCCAGCAGTCCCAACCGGGTGCAGGGGGTCTACGAGCAGTACTTC.

The chain is built from TRBV28 and TRBJ1-6, with no clear D. CDR1 and CDR2 from the germline V gene are MDHEN and SYDVKM. The CDR3 has 16 amino acids. Trimming stripped 5 bases from V and 0 bases from J, with 11 bases between. DNA for the CDR3: TGTGCCAGCAGTCTTATCTCAAGCTCCTATAATTCACCCCTCCACTTT. Its translation is CASSLISSSYNSPLHF. The whole variable domain, filled in from reference TRBV28 and TRBJ1-6, reads DVKVTQSSRYLVKRTGEKVFLECVQDMDHENMFWYRQDPGLGLRLIYFSYDVKMKEKGDIPEGYSVSREKKERFSLILESASTNQTSMYLCASSLISSSYNSPLHFGNGTRLTVT.

This clonotype was found many times. This chain links TRBV4-3 with TRBJ2-7, with D hard to call. Germline-derived CDR1 and CDR2 are LGHNA and YSLEER. The CDR3 extends over 14 amino acids. The V end lost 0 bases, the J end lost 2 bases, and 8 bases lay between the germline ends. In DNA, the CDR3 is TGCGCCAGCAGCCAAGAGTCAGGTCCCTACGAGCAGTACTTC. It specifies CASSQESGPYEQYF.

In its sample, this clonotype was seen many times. The chain couples TRBV19 to TRBJ2-1; TRBD1 agrees at 11 bases. The CDR3 has 15 amino acids. CDR1 is LNHDA, CDR2 SQIVND, per germline (reference sequence). After removal of 7 bases from V and 7 bases from J, the junction contained 9 bases not matched to a gene. The CDR3 loop is CASKFRGQGVNEQFF. In DNA, the CDR3 is TGTGCCAGTAAATTTCGGGGACAGGGGGTGAATGAGCAGTTCTTC.

Ten or more counts support this clonotype. The V call is TRBV7-9, the J call TRBJ1-2, with a tentative D call TRBD1 (5 bases). CDR1 SEHNR and CDR2 FQNEAQ come from the germline V gene (reference sequence). V was pared by 3 bases and J by 1 base, with 12 bases between. CDR3 length: 15 residues. In DNA, the CDR3 is TGTGCCAGCAGCTTTGAGGGACTGGGTAACTATGGCTACACCTTC. It is translated as CASSFEGLGNYGYTF.